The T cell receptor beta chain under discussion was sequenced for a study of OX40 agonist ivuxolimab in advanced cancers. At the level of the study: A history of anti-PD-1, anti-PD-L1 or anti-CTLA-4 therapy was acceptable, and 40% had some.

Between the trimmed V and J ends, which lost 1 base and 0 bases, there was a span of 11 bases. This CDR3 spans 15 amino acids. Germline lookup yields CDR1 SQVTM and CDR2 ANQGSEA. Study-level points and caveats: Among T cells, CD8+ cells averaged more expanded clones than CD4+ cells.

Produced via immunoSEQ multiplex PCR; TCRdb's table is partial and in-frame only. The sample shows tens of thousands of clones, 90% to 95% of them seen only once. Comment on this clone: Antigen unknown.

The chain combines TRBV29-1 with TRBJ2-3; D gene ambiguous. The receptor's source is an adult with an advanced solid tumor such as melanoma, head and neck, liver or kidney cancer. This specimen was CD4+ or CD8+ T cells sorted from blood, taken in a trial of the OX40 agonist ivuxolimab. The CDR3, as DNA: TGCAGCGTTGAAGGCGACACGACTAGCACAGATACGCAGTATTTT. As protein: CSVEGDTTSTDTQYF.